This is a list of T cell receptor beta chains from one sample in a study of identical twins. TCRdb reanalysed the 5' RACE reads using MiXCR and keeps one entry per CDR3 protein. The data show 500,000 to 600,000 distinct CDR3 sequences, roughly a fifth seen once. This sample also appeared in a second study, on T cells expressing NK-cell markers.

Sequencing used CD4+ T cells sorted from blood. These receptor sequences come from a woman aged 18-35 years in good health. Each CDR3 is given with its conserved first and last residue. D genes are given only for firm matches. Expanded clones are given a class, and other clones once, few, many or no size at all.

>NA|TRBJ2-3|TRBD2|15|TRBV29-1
TGCAGCGTTGTACTAGCGGGGGCTGGCACAGATACGCAGTATTTT
CSVVLAGAGTDTQYF
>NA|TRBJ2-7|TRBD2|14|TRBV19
TGTGCCAGTACCCGGACTAGCGACTCCTACGAGCAGTACTTC
CASTRTSDSYEQYF
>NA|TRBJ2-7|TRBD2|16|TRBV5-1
TGCGCCAGCAGCGGACCGGGACTAGCGAACTCCTACGAGCAGTACTTC
CASSGPGLANSYEQYF
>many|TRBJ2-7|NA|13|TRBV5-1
TGCGCCAGCAGCTTGGTCGGAAACTACGAGCAGTACTTC
CASSLVGNYEQYF
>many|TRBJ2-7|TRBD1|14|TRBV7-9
TGTGCCAGCAGCCTAGACAGGGGATCCTACGAGCAGTACTTC
CASSLDRGSYEQYF
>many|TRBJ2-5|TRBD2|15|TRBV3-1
TGTGCCAGCAGCACCCGACTAGCGGGAGGAGAGACCCAGTACTTC
CASSTRLAGGETQYF
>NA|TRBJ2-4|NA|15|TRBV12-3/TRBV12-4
TGTGCCAGCAGTACCCTCGGAACAGCCAAAAACATTCAGTACTTC
CASSTLGTAKNIQYF
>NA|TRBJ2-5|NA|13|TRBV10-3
TGTGCCACCACTAGGACAAAACAAGAGACCCAGTACTTC
CATTRTKQETQYF
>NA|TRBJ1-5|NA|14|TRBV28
TGTGCCAGCAGCGGGGAGGGGCTGTATCAGCCCCAGCATTTT
CASSGEGLYQPQHF
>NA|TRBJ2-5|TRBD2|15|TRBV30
TGTGCCTGGAGTTATGGACTAGCGGGAGGGGAGACCCAGTACTTC
CAWSYGLAGGETQYF
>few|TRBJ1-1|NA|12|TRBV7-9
TGTGCCAGCAGCTCATCGGGGACTGAAGCTTTCTTT
CASSSSGTEAFF
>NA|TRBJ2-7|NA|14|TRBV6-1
TGTGCCAGCAGTCCCATACGGAGGGGCCACGAGCAGTACTTC
CASSPIRRGHEQYF
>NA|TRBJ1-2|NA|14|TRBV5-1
TGCGCCAGCAGCTCACAGGGAACTAACTATGGCTACACCTTC
CASSSQGTNYGYTF
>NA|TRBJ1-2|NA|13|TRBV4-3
TGCGCCAGCAGCCAGGGACTTGAGTATGGCTACACCTTC
CASSQGLEYGYTF
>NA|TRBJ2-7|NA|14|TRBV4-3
TGCGCCAGCAGCCAACGTCGGGGTTACTACGAGCAGTACTTC
CASSQRRGYYEQYF
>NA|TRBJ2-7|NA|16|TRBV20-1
TGCAGTGCTAGAGATCTAGTGACTGGGAGCTCCTACGAGCAGTACTTC
CSARDLVTGSSYEQYF
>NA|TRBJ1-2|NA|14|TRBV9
TGTGCCAGCGTCCCATCGACAGGACGGTATGGCTACACCTTC
CASVPSTGRYGYTF
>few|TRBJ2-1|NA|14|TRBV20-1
TGCAGTGCTTTGGACTACCGATCCTACAATGAGCAGTTCTTC
CSALDYRSYNEQFF
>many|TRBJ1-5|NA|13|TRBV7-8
TGTGCCAGCAGCTTAGGCCAGAAACAGCCCCAGCATTTT
CASSLGQKQPQHF
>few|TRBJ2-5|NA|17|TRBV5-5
TGTGCCAGCAGCCCGGTCGGCGGGGTTGAGTTTCGGGAGACCCAGTACTTC
CASSPVGGVEFRETQYF
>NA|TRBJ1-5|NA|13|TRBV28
TGTGCCAGCAGCCTTACGACATTTCCGCCCCAGCATTTT
CASSLTTFPPQHF
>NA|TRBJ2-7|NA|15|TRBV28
TGTGCCAGCAGTTTAGGACGTCTACCTTCCTACGAGCAGTACTTC
CASSLGRLPSYEQYF
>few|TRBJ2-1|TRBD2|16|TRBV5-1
TGCGCCAGCAGCTACTTAGCGGGAGTGACTTACAATGAGCAGTTCTTC
CASSYLAGVTYNEQFF
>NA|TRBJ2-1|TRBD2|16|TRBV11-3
TGTGCCAGCAGCTTAATCTCACTAGCGGGCAAAGGTGAGCAGTTCTTC
CASSLISLAGKGEQFF
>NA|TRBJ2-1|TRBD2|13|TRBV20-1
TGCAGTGCCCCCCGGGGGGGGCGAAACGAGCAGTTCTTC
CSAPRGGRNEQFF
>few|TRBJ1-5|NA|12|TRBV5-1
TGCGCCAGCAGCTTGGAAGGGTGGCCCCAGCATTTT
CASSLEGWPQHF
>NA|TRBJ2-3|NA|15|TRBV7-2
TGTGCCAGCACCAGGGGGAGGACACGCACAGATACGCAGTATTTT
CASTRGRTRTDTQYF
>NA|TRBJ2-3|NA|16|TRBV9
TGTGCCAGCAGCGTAGGGTTGGCAGCGAACACAGATACGCAGTATTTT
CASSVGLAANTDTQYF
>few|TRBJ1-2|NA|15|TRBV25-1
TGTGCCAGCAGTCCATTGGCGGAGGTTGGCTATGGCTACACCTTC
CASSPLAEVGYGYTF
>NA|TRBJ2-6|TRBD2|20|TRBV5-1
TGCGCCAGCAGCCGGAGCGGGAGTAGGGGGGGAAGCTCTGGGGCCAACGTCCTGACTTTC
CASSRSGSRGGSSGANVLTF
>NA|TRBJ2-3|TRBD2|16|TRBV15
TGTGCCACCAGCAGAGCCGCTAGCGGGGGCACAGATACGCAGTATTTT
CATSRAASGGTDTQYF
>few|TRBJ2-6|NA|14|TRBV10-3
TGTGCCACCGAGAAAGGGGGACGGGCCAACGTCCTGACTTTC
CATEKGGRANVLTF
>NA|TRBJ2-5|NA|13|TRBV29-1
TGCAGCGCACTAGGGGGGGCAGGGGAGACCCAGTACTTC
CSALGGAGETQYF
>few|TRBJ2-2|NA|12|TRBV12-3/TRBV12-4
TGTGCCAGCAGTTACCGGTCCGGGGAGCTGTTTTTT
CASSYRSGELFF
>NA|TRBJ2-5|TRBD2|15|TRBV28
TGTGCCAGCAGACCGGGGGGGGGGAACCGAGAGACCCAGTACTTC
CASRPGGGNRETQYF
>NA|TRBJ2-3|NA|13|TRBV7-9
TGTGCCAGCAGCCAAGACCCAACCAATACGCAGTATTTT
CASSQDPTNTQYF
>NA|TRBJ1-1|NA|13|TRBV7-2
TGTGCCAGCAGAATAAAAGGGGTCTCTGAAGCTTTCTTT
CASRIKGVSEAFF
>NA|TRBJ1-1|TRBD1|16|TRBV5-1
TGCGCCAGCAGCTTATTACGGGACAGGGCCAACACTGAAGCTTTCTTT
CASSLLRDRANTEAFF
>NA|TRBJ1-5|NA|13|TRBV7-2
TGTGCCAGCAGCTTGGGAGAAGTTCAGCCCCAGCATTTT
CASSLGEVQPQHF
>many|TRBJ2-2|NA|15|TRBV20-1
TGCAGTGCTATTAAAAGCGGCGAGAACACCGGGGAGCTGTTTTTT
CSAIKSGENTGELFF
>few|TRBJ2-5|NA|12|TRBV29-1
TGCAGCGTTGAGAAGCGGCAAGAGACCCAGTACTTC
CSVEKRQETQYF
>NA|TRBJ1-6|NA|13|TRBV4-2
TGTGCCAGCAGCCAAGGGGTAGGGGGGCCGCCCCACTTT
CASSQGVGGPPHF
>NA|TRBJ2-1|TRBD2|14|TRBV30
TGTGCCTGGAGTAATACGCGGGAGGGAAATGAGCAGTTCTTC
CAWSNTREGNEQFF
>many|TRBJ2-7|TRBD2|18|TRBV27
TGTGCCAGCACCCCAAGGTCGGGACTAGCGGGAGTTGTCTACGAGCAGTACTTC
CASTPRSGLAGVVYEQYF
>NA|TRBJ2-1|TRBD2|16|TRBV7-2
TGTGCCAGCAGCTTCCTCGGGAGGAAGTCCTACAATGAGCAGTTCTTC
CASSFLGRKSYNEQFF
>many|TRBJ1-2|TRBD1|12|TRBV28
TGTGCCAGCAGTCAGGGGGCGCGTGGCTACACCTTC
CASSQGARGYTF
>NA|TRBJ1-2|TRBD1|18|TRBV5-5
TGTGCCAGCAGCTTGCTTCCCGGGACAGGGGAACGTGGAAATGGCTACACCTTC
CASSLLPGTGERGNGYTF
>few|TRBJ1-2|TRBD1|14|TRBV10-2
TGCGCCAGCAGGATGATGACAGGGCCCTATGGCTACACCTTC
CASRMMTGPYGYTF
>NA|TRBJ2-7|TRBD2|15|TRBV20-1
TGCAGTGCTAGAGGGGGAGCGGGAGCGTATTACGAGCAGTACTTC
CSARGGAGAYYEQYF
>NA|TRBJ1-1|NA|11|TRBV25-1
TGTGCCAGCTTTAGCAGCACTGAAGCTTTCTTT
CASFSSTEAFF
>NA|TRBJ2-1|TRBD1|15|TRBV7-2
TGTGCCAGCAGCCCGGGACAGGGAGTTTACAATGAGCAGTTCTTC
CASSPGQGVYNEQFF
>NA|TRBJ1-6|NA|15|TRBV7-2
TGTGCCAGCAGTGTAGGGCGGGGCACTAATTCACCCCTCCACTTT
CASSVGRGTNSPLHF
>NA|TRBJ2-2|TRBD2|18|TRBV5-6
TGTGCCAGCAGCTTGGTATTCCCTCTAGCGGGAGAAACTGGGGAGCTGTTTTTT
CASSLVFPLAGETGELFF
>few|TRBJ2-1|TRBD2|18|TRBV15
TGTGCCACCAGCAGAACGTGGGGACTAGCGGGCTCCTACAATGAGCAGTTCTTC
CATSRTWGLAGSYNEQFF
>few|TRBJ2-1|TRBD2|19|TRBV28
TGTGCCAGCAGTCCCGGGACTAGCGGGAGAGGGACCTCCTACAATGAGCAGTTCTTC
CASSPGTSGRGTSYNEQFF